Below are 13 T cell receptor beta chains sequenced from a single sample in a study of cytomegalovirus exposure and HLA in healthy donors (TCRdb year 2017). The library was made by the immunoSEQ multiplex PCR assay. A mixture of 60 forward primers for TCR Vbeta segments and 13 reverse primers for TCR Jbeta segments was used in the multiplex PCR. The table comes from immuneACCESS by way of TCRdb, which keeps in-frame sequences with V and J called. Part of the clones is missing from these tables; in studies checked, under half for an unresolved V gene and the rest for unknown reasons. The table kept for this sample lists 100,000 to 150,000 clones. The ten biggest clones cover around 1.5% of the sample. Material for sequencing was PBMCs. Every receptor here comes from a woman between 40 and 55 years old in good health and CMV-seronegative.

This rearrangement joins TRBV5-1 to TRBJ1-1, with 8 bases fitting TRBD1. The CDR3 extends over 16 amino acids. Germline-derived CDR1 and CDR2 are SGHRS and YFSETQ. The V gene end was trimmed by 3 bases and the J gene end by 1 base; junction bases not matched to a gene: 8. In DNA form, the CDR3 reads TGCGCCAGCAGCTCCCCAGGGGGCGCGGGGAACACTGAAGCTTTCTTT. Translating it yields CASSSPGGAGNTEAFF.

The V call is TRBV5-8, the J call TRBJ1-1; no reliable D call. The CDR3 covers 12 residues. Trimming cost V 4 bases and J 10 bases, with 14 bases left between them. Per germline, CDR1 SGHTS and CDR2 YDEGEE. The CDR3 here is CASSRGLYAAFF. The CDR3, as DNA: TGTGCCAGCAGCCGAGGACTTTATGCAGCTTTCTTT.

Points on this clone: Different DNA sequences within this sample yield the same CDR3. V gene TRBV20-1 combines with J gene TRBJ1-2; D unclear. The germline V gene encodes CDR1 DFQATT and CDR2 SNEGSKA (reference sequence). This CDR3 has 11 amino acids. V was clipped by 6 bases and J by 4 bases, with 9 bases between them. The CDR3 here is CSALGGYGYTF. CDR3 bases: TGCAGTGCCCTCGGTGGCTATGGCTACACCTTC.

The chain employs TRBV6-1 and TRBJ2-1, with 8 positions matching TRBD2. The length of the CDR3 is 15 residues. Germline CDR1 is MNHNS and CDR2 is SASEGT. With 10 bases clipped from V and 7 bases from J, the junction kept 15 bases outside the gene matches. For the CDR3, the DNA is TGTGCCACCCTATCGCTCCGGGGGGGCTTAAATGAGCAGTTCTTC. It encodes CATLSLRGGLNEQFF.

The V gene is TRBV5-1, the J gene TRBJ2-1, with a tentative D call TRBD2 (6 bases). CDR3 length equals 15 residues. Per the germline V gene, CDR1 is SGHRS and CDR2 is YFSETQ. Trimming took off 3 bases at V and 0 bases at J, with 10 bases between the two ends. The CDR3 region is CASSSGLSSYNEQFF. The CDR3 nucleotides are TGCGCCAGCAGCTCGGGACTGAGCTCCTACAATGAGCAGTTCTTC.

This chain links TRBV14 with TRBJ1-3, with D hard to call. The CDR3 consists of 13 residues. The germline gives CDR1 SGHDN, CDR2 FVKESK. V gave up 4 bases and J gave up 2 bases, with 6 bases separating them. CDR3: CASSPDTGNTIYF. For the CDR3, the DNA is TGTGCCAGCAGCCCAGACACTGGAAACACCATATATTTT.

The genes are TRBV19 and TRBJ2-2, with TRBD1 matching over 7 bases. The V and J ends lost 5 bases and 8 bases, in that order; junction bases with no gene match: 8. Per germline, CDR1 LNHDA and CDR2 SQIVND (reference sequence). The CDR3 sequence is 14 residues long. The CDR3 DNA reads as TGTGCCAGTAGTCTAGGACAGGTGGTAGGGGAGCTGTTTTTT. Translated, it gives CASSLGQVVGELFF.

The genes are TRBV25-1 and TRBJ2-7; perhaps TRBD2 as D (5 bases). Germline CDR1 reads MGHDK; CDR2 reads SYGVNS. This CDR3 region has 15 residues. Trimming pared 5 bases from V and 4 bases from J, leaving 18 bases between. CDR3 amino acids: CASSPSLGRGYEQYF. The CDR3, as DNA: TGTGCCAGCAGTCCCTCGTTAGGGAGAGGATACGAGCAGTACTTC.

The genes are TRBV7-9 and TRBJ1-6; maybe TRBD1 (5 bases). V lost 5 bases to trimming and J lost 7 bases, with 18 bases between them. The CDR3 loop spans 16 amino acids. Germline V gene lookup returns CDR1 SEHNR and CDR2 FQNEAQ (reference sequence). Here the CDR3 DNA reads TGTGCCAGCAGCCCGTACGGGGGGGGGATCAATTCACCCCTCCACTTT. Encoded protein: CASSPYGGGINSPLHF.

V gene TRBV25-1 combines with J gene TRBJ2-3; TRBD1 aligns across 8 bases. The CDR3 consists of 16 residues. V trimming: 5 bases; J trimming: 4 bases; junction bases outside the gene matches: 11. Germline lookup yields CDR1 MGHDK and CDR2 SYGVNS. The DNA for the CDR3 is TGTGCCAGCAGTACGCCCCGGACAGGGATCCCAGATACGCAGTATTTT. This sequence encodes CASSTPRTGIPDTQYF.

The J gene is TRBJ1-1, the V gene TRBV19, with 7 bases that match TRBD1. This CDR3 has 15 amino acids. The V and J ends lost 5 bases and 0 bases, in that order; junction bases with no gene match: 6. CDR1 is LNHDA and CDR2 is SQIVND in the germline V gene (reference sequence). CDR3 sequence: CASSPQGTLNTEAFF. DNA of the CDR3: TGTGCCAGTAGTCCACAGGGGACACTGAACACTGAAGCTTTCTTT. The full variable domain, rest sourced from reference TRBV19 and TRBJ1-1, is DGGITQSPKYLFRKEGQNVTLSCEQNLNHDAMYWYRQDPGQGLRLIYYSQIVNDFQKGDIAEGYSVSREKKESFPLTVTSAQKNPTAFYLCASSPQGTLNTEAFFGQGTRLTVV.

The chain is built from TRBV28 and TRBJ2-1; 10 bases are shared with TRBD1. The CDR3 is made up of 17 amino acids. Germline trimming cut 5 bases from V and 0 bases from J; bases unmatched to any gene: 7. The V gene's germline CDR1 is MDHEN and CDR2 SYDVKM. CDR3 DNA sequence: TGTGCCAGCAGTCCGCTGGGACAGGGGCCCTCCTACAATGAGCAGTTCTTC. The encoded protein is CASSPLGQGPSYNEQFF.

The chain has TRBV5-4 and TRBJ2-5; D is perhaps TRBD1 (8 bases). Germline CDR1 reads SGHNT; CDR2 reads YYREEE (reference sequence). Deletions cut 0 bases from V and 5 bases from J, with 17 bases between. This CDR3 spans 16 amino acids. In nucleotides, the CDR3 is TGTGCCAGCAGCTTGGCACAGGGGGGGAACCGGGAGACCCAGTACTTC. Translating it yields CASSLAQGGNRETQYF.